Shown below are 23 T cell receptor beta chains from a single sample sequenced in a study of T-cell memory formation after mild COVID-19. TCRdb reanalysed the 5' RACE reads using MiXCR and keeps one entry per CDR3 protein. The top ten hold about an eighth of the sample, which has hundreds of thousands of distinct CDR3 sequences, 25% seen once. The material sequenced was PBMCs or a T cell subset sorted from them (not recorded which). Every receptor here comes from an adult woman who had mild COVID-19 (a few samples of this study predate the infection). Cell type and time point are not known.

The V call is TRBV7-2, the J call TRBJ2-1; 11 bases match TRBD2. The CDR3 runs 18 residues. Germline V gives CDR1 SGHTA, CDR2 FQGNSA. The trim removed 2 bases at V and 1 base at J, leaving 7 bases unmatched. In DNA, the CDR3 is TGTGCCAGCAGCTTAATAGCGGGAGGGCCTGGGTCCTACAATGAGCAGTTCTTC. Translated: CASSLIAGGPGSYNEQFF.

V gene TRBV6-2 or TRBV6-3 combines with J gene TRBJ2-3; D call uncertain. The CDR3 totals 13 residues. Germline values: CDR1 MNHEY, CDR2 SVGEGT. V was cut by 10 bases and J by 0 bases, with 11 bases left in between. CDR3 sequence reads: CAIRKVSTDTQYF. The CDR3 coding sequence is TGTGCCATTAGGAAGGTGAGCACAGATACGCAGTATTTT.

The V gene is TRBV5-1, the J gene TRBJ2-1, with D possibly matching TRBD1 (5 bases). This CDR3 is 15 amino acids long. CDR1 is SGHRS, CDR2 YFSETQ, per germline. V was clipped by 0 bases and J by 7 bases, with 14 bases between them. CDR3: CASSLVPGPTNEQFF. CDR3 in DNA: TGCGCCAGCAGCTTGGTCCCAGGGCCTACAAATGAGCAGTTCTTC.

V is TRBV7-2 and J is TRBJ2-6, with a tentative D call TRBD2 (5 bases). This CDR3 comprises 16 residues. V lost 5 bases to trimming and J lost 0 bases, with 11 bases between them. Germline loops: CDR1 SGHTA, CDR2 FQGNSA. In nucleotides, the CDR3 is TGTGCCAGCAGCACTGGACTGCACTCTGGGGCCAACGTCCTGACTTTC. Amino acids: CASSTGLHSGANVLTF.

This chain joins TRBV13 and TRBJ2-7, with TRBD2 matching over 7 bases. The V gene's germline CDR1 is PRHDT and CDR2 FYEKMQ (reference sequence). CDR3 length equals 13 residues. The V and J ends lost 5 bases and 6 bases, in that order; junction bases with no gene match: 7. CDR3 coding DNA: TGTGCCAGCAGCCGTTCTCCGGGGGGCGAGCAGTACTTC. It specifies CASSRSPGGEQYF.

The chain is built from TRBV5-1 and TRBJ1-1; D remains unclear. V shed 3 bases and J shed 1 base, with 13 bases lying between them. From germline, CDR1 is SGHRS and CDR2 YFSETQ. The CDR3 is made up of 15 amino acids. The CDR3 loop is CASSSSTMRNTEAFF. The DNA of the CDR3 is TGCGCCAGCAGCTCATCCACCATGAGGAACACTGAAGCTTTCTTT.

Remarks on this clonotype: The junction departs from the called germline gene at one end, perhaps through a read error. The CDR3 DNA sequence: TGTGCCAGCAGAGAAGGGTATTCACCCCTCCACTTT. Amino acid sequence: CASREGYSPLHF. V gene TRBV2 combines with J gene TRBJ1-6; D not certain. The CDR3 covers 12 residues. Germline V gives CDR1 SNHLY, CDR2 FYNNEI.

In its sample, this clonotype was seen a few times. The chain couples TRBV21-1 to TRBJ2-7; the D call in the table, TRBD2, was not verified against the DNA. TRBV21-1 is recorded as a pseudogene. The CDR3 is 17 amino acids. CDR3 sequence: CASSKEGTSGFSYEQYF. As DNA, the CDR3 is TGTGCCAGCAGCAAAGAGGGGACTAGCGGGTTCTCCTACGAGCAGTACTTC.

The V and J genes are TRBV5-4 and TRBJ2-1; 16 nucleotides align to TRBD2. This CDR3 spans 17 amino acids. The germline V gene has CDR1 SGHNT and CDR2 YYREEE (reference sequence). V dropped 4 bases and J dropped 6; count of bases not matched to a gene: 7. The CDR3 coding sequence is TGTGCCAGCAGCGGGACTAGCGGGGGGGCTGCGTTCAATGAGCAGTTCTTC. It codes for CASSGTSGGAAFNEQFF.

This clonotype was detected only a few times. The CDR3 protein is CASKPTGGSNQPQHF. Written as DNA, the CDR3 is TGTGCCAGCAAACCTACAGGGGGTAGCAATCAGCCCCAGCATTTT. The chain recombines TRBV6-5 with TRBJ1-5; 8 bases fit TRBD1. The CDR3 length is 15 residues. Germline CDR1 MNHEY, CDR2 SVGAGI. V trimming: 7 bases; J trimming: 0 bases; junction bases outside the gene matches: 5.

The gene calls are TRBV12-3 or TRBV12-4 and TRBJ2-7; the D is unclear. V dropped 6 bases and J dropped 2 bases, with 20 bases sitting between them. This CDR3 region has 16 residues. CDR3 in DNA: TGTGCCAGCAGCTTATTCCTTCGACCGGGCGCCTACGAGCAGTACTTC. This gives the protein CASSLFLRPGAYEQYF.

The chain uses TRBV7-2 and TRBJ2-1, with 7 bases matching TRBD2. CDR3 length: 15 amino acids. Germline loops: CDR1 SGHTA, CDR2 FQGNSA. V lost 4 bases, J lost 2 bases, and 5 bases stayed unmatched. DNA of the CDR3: TGTGCCAGCAGCTCCGAGGCGGGAGCCTACAATGAGCAGTTCTTC. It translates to CASSSEAGAYNEQFF.

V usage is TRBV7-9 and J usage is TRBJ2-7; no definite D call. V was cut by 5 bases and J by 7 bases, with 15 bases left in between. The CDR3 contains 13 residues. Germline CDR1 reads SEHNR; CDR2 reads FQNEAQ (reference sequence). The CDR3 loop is CASSPDFPWEQYF. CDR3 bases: TGTGCCAGCAGCCCAGATTTCCCTTGGGAGCAGTACTTC.

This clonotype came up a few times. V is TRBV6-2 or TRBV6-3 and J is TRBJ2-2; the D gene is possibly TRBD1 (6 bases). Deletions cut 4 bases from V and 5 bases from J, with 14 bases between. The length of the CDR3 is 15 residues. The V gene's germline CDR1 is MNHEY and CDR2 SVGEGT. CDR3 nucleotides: TGTGCCAGCAGTTCACTGGGGGCACAGACCGGGGAGCTGTTTTTT. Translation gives CASSSLGAQTGELFF.

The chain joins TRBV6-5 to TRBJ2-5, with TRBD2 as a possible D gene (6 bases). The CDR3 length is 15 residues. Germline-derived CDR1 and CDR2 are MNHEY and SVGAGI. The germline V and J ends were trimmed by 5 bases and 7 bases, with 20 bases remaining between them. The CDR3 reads CASSPLAGTAGTQYF. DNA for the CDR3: TGTGCCAGCAGTCCCCTCGCGGGGACCGCGGGGACCCAGTACTTC.

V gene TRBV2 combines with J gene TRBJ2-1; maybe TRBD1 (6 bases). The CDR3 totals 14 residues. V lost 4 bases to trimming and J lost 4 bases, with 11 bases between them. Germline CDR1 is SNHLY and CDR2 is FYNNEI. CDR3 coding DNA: TGTGCCAGCAGTGCAGGGACACATTACAATGAGCAGTTCTTC. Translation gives CASSAGTHYNEQFF.

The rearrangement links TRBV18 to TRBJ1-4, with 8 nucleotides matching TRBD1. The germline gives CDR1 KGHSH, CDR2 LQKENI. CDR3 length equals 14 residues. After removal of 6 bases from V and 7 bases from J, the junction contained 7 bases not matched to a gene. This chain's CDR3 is CASSHGQGSEKLFF. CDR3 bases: TGTGCCAGCTCCCACGGACAGGGAAGTGAAAAACTGTTTTTT.

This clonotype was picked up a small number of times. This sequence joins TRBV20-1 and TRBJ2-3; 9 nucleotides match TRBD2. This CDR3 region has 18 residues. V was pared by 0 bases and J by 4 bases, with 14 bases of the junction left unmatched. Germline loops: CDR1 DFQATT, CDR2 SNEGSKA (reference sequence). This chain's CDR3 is CSARDYRTGGGASDTQYF. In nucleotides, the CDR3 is TGCAGTGCTAGAGATTACAGGACTGGCGGGGGGGCATCAGATACGCAGTATTTT.

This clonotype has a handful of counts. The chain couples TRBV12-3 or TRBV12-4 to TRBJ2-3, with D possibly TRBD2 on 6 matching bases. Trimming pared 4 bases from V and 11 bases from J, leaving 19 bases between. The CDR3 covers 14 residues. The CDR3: CASSSRTKVVRQYF. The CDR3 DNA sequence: TGTGCCAGCAGTTCACGGACTAAAGTTGTGAGGCAGTATTTT.

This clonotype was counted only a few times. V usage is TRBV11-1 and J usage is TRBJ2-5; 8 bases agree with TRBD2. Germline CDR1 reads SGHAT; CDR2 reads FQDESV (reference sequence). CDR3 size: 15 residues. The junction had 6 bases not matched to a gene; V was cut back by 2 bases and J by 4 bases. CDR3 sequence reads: CASSLYGLAGETQYF. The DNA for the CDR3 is TGTGCCAGCAGCTTATACGGACTAGCCGGAGAGACCCAGTACTTC.

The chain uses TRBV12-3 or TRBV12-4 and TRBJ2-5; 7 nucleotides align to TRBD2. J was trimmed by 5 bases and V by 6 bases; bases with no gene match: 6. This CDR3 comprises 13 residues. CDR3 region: CASRRGFGETQYF. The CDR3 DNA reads TGTGCCAGCAGGCGGGGGTTCGGGGAGACCCAGTACTTC.

CDR3 nucleotides: TGTGCCAGTAGGAGTCAGGGGGACATCGGGATCGAGTGGACAGATACGCAGTATTTT. Translating it yields CASRSQGDIGIEWTDTQYF. The chain is built from TRBV19 and TRBJ2-3, with 7 positions matching TRBD1. J gave up 3 bases and V 6 bases, and 21 bases lay outside the gene matches. Germline V gives CDR1 LNHDA, CDR2 SQIVND (reference sequence). The CDR3 is 19 amino acids.

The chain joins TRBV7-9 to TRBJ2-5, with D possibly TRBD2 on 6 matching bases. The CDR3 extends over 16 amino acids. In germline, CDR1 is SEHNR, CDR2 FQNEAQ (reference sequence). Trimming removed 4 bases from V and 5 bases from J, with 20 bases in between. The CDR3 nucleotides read TGTGCCAGCAGCTCAAGTACTAGCCCAGGAGGGGAGACCCAGTACTTC. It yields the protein CASSSSTSPGGETQYF.